The clone carrying this T cell receptor beta chain was seen repeatedly, ten times or more. Its matching antigen is unknown. The data were taken from a study of neurological immune-mediated disorders. Overall study findings and caveats: Expanded clones shared no identical CDR3 amino acid sequences across subjects, which suggested private TCR-beta repertoires in all groups.

CDR1 is MNHEY and CDR2 is SVGAGI in the germline V gene. V was cut by 5 bases and J by 4 bases, with 11 bases left in between. The CDR3 contains 13 residues. A single record per CDR3 protein comes from TCRdb applying MiXCR to the 5' RACE reads. The table lists tens of thousands of distinct CDR3 sequences, about an eighth of them singletons. This TCR was sampled from a woman aged 55-70 years with HTLV-1-associated myelopathy (HAM/TSP). V is TRBV6-5 and J is TRBJ1-1, with D perhaps TRBD1 (6 bases). The sequenced material came from PBMCs. The CDR3 region has the DNA TGTGCCAGCAGTCCCGGGACACCCACTGAAGCTTTCTTT. Translated: CASSPGTPTEAFF.